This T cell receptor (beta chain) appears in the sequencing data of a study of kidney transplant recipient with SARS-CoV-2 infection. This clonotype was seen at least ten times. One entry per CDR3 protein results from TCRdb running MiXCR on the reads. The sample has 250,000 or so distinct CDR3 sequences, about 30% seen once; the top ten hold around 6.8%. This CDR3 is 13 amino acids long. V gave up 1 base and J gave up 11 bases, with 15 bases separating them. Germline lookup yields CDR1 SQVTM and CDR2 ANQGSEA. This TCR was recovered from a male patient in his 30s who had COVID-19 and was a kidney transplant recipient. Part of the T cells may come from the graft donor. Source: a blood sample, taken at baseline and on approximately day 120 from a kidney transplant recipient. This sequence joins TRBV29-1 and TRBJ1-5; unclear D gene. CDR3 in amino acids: CSVEGYGGSSQHF. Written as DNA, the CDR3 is TGCAGCGTTGAAGGTTACGGTGGCAGTTCCCAGCATTTT.